The following is a T cell receptor (beta chain) sequence with its context. Libraries were prepared by immunoSEQ multiplex PCR; TCRdb keeps only in-frame clonotypes and omits some of them. The sample includes fewer than 80,000 clones, approximately 85% seen only once; the top ten take 0.55% to 0.7%. Germline loops: CDR1 SGHTA, CDR2 FQGNSA. The junction had 8 bases not matched to a gene; V was cut back by 4 bases and J by 0 bases. The CDR3 has 19 amino acids. These data originate in a study of OX40 agonist ivuxolimab in advanced cancers. The chain is built from TRBV7-2 and TRBJ2-3, with 15 bases lining up with TRBD2. This material consisted of CD4+ or CD8+ T cells sorted from blood, taken in a trial of the OX40 agonist ivuxolimab. This receptor was taken from an adult with an advanced solid tumor such as melanoma, head and neck, liver or kidney cancer. The CDR3 DNA sequence: TGTGCCAGCAGCTACACCGGGACTAGCGGGGGGCTCAGCACAGATACGCAGTATTTT. This translates into CASSYTGTSGGLSTDTQYF.